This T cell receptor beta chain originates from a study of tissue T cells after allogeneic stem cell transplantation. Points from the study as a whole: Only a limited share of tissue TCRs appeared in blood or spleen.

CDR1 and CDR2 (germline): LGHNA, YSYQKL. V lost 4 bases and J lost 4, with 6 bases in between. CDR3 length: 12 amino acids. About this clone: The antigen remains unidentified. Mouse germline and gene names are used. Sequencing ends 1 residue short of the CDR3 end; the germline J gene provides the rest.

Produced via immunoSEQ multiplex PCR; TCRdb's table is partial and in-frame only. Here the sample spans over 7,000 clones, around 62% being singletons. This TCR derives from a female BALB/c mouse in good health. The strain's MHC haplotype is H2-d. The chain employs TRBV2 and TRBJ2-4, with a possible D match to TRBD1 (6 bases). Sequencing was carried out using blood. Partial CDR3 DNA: TGTGCCAGCAGCCGGGACAAAAACACCTTGTAC. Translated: CASSRDKNTLY. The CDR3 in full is CASSRDKNTLYF.